This TCR beta chain emerged from a study of early T cells in non-severe SARS-CoV-2 infection. Study-wide background: Sequencing was performed on bulk RNA from unsorted whole blood, leaving chains unpaired.

Unique molecular identifiers were attached to individual cDNA molecules. TCRdb processed the 5' RACE reads anew with MiXCR; each CDR3 protein has one entry. The table includes some 78,000 distinct CDR3 sequences, less than 15% detected once. This clonotype was seen many times. The germline V gene has CDR1 DFQATT and CDR2 SNEGSKA (reference sequence). The ends lost 0 bases at V and 8 bases at J; junction bases unmatched: 4. The CDR3 contains 13 residues. The clonotype originates from an adult who was a healthcare worker with PCR-confirmed SARS-CoV-2 infection or an uninfected control (not recorded which). The sequenced material came from whole blood. J is TRBJ1-2 and V is TRBV20-1, with 9 nucleotides matching TRBD1. The CDR3 is CSAREGQGNGYTF. For the CDR3, the DNA is TGCAGTGCTAGAGAAGGACAGGGGAACGGCTACACCTTC.